This TCR beta chain was found in a study of blood T cell repertoires in COVID-19. Across the whole study: Sources were T cells, B-cell-depleted T cells, or PBMCs; the material itself was cDNA or gDNA.

Individuals aged roughly 18 to 100 years were recruited from roughly 23 US areas. Cohort placement rested on clinical history that participants reported themselves. Authors' processing steps: Estimation of nucleated cell counts relied on the amplification of reference gene primers. Measured with immunoSEQ multiplex PCR; TCRdb has only the in-frame clones, and not every one. V, J and clone size were drawn from that table, and D and trimming were deduced from the DNA. The data hold around 220,000 clones, with 90% observed a single time. Germline lookup yields CDR1 SGHRS and CDR2 YFSETQ. With V trimmed by 5 bases and J by 1 base, 3 bases remained unmatched. The CDR3 runs 14 residues.

Sequencing input: PBMCs or T cells enriched from blood (not recorded which). This TCR was sampled from a man aged 25-40 years who had been exposed to COVID-19. This sequence joins TRBV5-1 and TRBJ1-3, with 7 bases that match TRBD1. CDR3 sequence: CASSGQESGNTIYF. The CDR3 nucleotides read TGCGCCAGCAGTGGACAGGAGTCTGGAAACACCATATATTTT.